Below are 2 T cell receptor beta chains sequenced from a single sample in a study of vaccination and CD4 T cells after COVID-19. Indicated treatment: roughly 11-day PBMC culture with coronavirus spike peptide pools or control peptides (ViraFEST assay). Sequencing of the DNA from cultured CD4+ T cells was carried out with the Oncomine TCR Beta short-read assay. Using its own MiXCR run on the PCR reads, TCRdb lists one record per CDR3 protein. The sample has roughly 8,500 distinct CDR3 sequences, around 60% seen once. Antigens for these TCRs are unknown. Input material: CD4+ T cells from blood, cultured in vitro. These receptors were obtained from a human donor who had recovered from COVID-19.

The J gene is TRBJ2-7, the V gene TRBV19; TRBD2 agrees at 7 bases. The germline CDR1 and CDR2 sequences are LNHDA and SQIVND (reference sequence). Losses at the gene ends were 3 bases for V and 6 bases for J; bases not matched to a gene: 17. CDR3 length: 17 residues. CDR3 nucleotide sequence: TGTGCCAGTAGTATCAACCTAGCGGAGGGGAGACTCGTCGAGCAGTACTTC. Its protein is CASSINLAEGRLVEQYF.

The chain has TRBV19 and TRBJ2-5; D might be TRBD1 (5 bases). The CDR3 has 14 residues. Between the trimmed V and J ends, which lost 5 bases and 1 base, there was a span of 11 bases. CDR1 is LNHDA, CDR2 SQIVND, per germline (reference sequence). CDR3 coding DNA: TGTGCCAGTAGTCATGACAGCTTCCAAGAGACCCAGTACTTC. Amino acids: CASSHDSFQETQYF. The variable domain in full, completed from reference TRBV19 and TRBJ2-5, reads DGGITQSPKYLFRKEGQNVTLSCEQNLNHDAMYWYRQDPGQGLRLIYYSQIVNDFQKGDIAEGYSVSREKKESFPLTVTSAQKNPTAFYLCASSHDSFQETQYFGPGTRLLVL.